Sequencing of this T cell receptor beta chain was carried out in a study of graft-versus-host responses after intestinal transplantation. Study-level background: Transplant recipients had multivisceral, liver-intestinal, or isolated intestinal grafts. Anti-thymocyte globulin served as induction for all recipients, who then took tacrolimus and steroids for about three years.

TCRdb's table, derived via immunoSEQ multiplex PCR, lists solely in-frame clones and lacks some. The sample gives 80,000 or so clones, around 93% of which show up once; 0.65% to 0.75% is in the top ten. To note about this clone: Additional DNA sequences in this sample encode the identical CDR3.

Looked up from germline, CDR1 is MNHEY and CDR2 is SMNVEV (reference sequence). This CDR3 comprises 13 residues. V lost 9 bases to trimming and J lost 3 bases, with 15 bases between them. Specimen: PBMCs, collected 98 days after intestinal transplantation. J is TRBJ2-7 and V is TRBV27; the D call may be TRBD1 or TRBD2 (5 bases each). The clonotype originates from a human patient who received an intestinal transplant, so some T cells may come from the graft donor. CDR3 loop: CARLGTWVYEQYF. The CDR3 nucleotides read TGTGCCAGACTAGGGACCTGGGTCTACGAGCAGTACTTC.